This T cell receptor beta chain was found in a study of blood T cell repertoires in COVID-19. Overall study context: Donors in the United States, Italy and Spain gave samples during acute or convalescent COVID-19. PBMCs, B-cell-depleted T cells, or T cells provided the cDNA or gDNA that made up the material.

The authors' processing: Estimation of nucleated cell counts was performed using reference gene primer amplification. Sequencing used immunoSEQ multiplex PCR; TCRdb keeps in-frame clones, though not all of them. V, J and clone size reflect that table, while D and trimming were determined from the DNA. The table shows 25,000 to 35,000 clones, with 88% occurring only once. CDR3 length: 17 residues. CDR1 and CDR2 from the germline V gene are LGHNA and YSLEER. V was clipped by 0 bases and J by 3 bases; unmatched bases: 7. The Seattle patients, enrolled during active infection, were followed longitudinally.

The V and J genes are TRBV4-3 and TRBJ2-3, with 9 bases matching TRBD2. Sequenced material: peripheral blood. The origin of this receptor is a man between 60 and 70 years old with COVID-19, enrolled during active disease. The CDR3 DNA is TGCGCCAGCAGCCAAGATTATTTAGCGGGAGTGACAGATACGCAGTATTTT. Residues: CASSQDYLAGVTDTQYF.